The rows below give T cell receptor beta chains drawn from one sample of a study of T-cell memory formation after mild COVID-19. TCRdb processed the 5' RACE reads anew with MiXCR; each CDR3 protein has one entry. The sample has roughly 350,000 distinct CDR3 sequences; roughly 13% are singletons. The sample comprised PBMCs or a T cell subset sorted from them (not recorded which). These receptors were obtained from a man in his late teens or twenties who had mild COVID-19 (a few samples of this study predate the infection). Cell type and time point are not known. CDR3s include the opening cysteine and the closing phenylalanine or tryptophan. Fields, in order: clone size, D gene, V gene, J gene, CDR3 length, CDR3 protein. A D gene is named only where the DNA matches it firmly. Size is stated for part of the rows, as once, few or many counts, or as a class when the clone is expanded.

few	NA	TRBV6-2/TRBV6-3	TRBJ1-1	14	CASTGLDRFTEAFF
few	NA	TRBV6-5	TRBJ2-5	14	CATGARPSGETQYF
NA	NA	TRBV5-5	TRBJ1-1	15	CASSLWGGMNTEAFF
few	TRBD1	TRBV19	TRBJ1-2	12	CAAGQGLYGYTF
many	NA	TRBV7-9	TRBJ1-4	12	CASSLTGPKLFF
few	TRBD2	TRBV7-7	TRBJ2-3	14	CASSTGTNTDTQYF
few	TRBD1	TRBV4-2	TRBJ2-7	15	CASSQEWDRGKEQYF
few	TRBD1	TRBV6-4	TRBJ2-1	14	CASSARQGRGEQFF
many	NA	TRBV6-5	TRBJ2-1	12	CASTQTGNEQFF
NA	NA	TRBV19	TRBJ1-1	15	CASSIDMALGTEAFF
NA	NA	TRBV12-5	TRBJ2-3	12	CASGLAHDTQYF
many	NA	TRBV9	TRBJ2-7	16	CASSVAPSDFAYEQYF
NA	TRBD2	TRBV7-2	TRBJ2-1	15	CASSSWASGRGEQFF